This TCR beta chain was identified in a study of Graves' ophthalmopathy and Graves' hyperthyroidism. CDR3 length equals 15 residues. Looked up from germline, CDR1 is SGHVS and CDR2 is FQNEAQ. Trimming removed 3 bases at V and 6 bases at J, with 18 bases between. Ten or more counts support this clonotype. RNA transcripts provided the template for amplifying TCR beta CDR3 regions. After a first-round RT-PCR with HTBI primers, a second-round multiplex PCR was run. TCRdb recomputed calls from the multiplex PCR reads with MiXCR, one row per CDR3 protein. The profile covers over a million distinct CDR3 sequences, with about two fifths appearing a single time and 11% taken by the ten largest.

The chain has TRBV7-8 and TRBJ2-7; TRBD2 might be the D (6 bases). The sequencing input was peripheral blood or thyroid tissue (not recorded which). This sequence was found in an adult man with Graves' hyperthyroidism. CDR3 sequence: CASSFRAGTSSEQYF. The CDR3 nucleotides read TGTGCCAGCAGCTTTAGGGCGGGGACCTCCAGCGAGCAGTACTTC.